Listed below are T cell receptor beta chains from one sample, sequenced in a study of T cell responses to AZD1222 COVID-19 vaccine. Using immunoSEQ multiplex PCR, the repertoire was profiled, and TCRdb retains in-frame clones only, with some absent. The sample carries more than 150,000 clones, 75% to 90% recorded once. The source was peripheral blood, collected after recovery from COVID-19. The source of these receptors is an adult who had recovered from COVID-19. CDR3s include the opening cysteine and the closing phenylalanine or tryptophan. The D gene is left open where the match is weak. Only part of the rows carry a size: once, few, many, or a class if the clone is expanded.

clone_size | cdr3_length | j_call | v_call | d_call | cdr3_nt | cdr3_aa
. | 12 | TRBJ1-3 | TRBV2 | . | TGTGCCAGCAGTAACTCTGGAAACACCATATATTTT | CASSNSGNTIYF
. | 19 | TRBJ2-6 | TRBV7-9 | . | TGTGCCAGCATCCCTTCCCGGACTGCTGGGATCGATGGGGCCAACGTCCTGACTTTC | CASIPSRTAGIDGANVLTF
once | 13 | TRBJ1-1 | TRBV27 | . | TGTGCCAGCAGTTTTATTGAAGGACGGGGAGCTTTCTTT | CASSFIEGRGAFF
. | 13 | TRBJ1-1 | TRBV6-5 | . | TGTGCCAGCAGTCTACCGAACCTAGAAGGCCGACAGTTT | CASSLPNLEGRQF
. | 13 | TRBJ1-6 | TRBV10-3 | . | TGTGCCATCAGTGTCGCGCGGAATTCACCCCTCCACTTT | CAISVARNSPLHF
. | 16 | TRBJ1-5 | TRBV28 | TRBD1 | TGTGCCAGCAGCCAGGGCGGGGACAGGGGCAATCAGCCCCAGCATTTT | CASSQGGDRGNQPQHF
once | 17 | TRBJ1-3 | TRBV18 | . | TGTGCCAGCTCACTAGTCATCGGGCCTTCCTCTGGAAACACCATATATTTT | CASSLVIGPSSGNTIYF
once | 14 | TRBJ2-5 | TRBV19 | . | TGTGCCAGTAGAGATCGGGGTGTCCGAGAGACCCAGTACTTC | CASRDRGVRETQYF
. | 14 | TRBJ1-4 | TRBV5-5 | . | TGTGCCAGCAGCTTTGGGCAGGGAGGTGAAAAACTGTTTTTT | CASSFGQGGEKLFF
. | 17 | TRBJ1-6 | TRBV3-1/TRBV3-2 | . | TGTGCCAGCAGCCAAGATATCCCTTCGGCCCATAATTCACCCCTCCACTTT | CASSQDIPSAHNSPLHF
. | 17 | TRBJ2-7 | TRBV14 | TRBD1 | TGTGCCAGCAGCCAAGGCCTTCTGACAGGGGGCTCCTACGAGCAGTACTTC | CASSQGLLTGGSYEQYF
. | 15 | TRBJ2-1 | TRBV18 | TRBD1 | TGTGCCAGCTCACCCGGGACAGGGGTATACAATGAGCAGTTCTTC | CASSPGTGVYNEQFF
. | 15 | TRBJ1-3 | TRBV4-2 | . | TGTGCCAGCACCATCAACCCGGGTTCTGGAAACACCATATATTTT | CASTINPGSGNTIYF
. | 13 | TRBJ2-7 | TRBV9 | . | TGTGCCAGCAGCGCCCTTGGGGGTTACGAGCAGTACTTC | CASSALGGYEQYF
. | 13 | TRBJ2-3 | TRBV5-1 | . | TGCGCCAGCAGCTTCAGGGATACAGATACGCAGTATTTT | CASSFRDTDTQYF
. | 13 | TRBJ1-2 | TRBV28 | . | TGTGCCAGCAGTGCAGCTGACGGCTATGGCTACACCTTC | CASSAADGYGYTF
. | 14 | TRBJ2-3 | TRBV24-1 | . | TGTGCCACCAGCAGGGGCTTAAGCACAGATACGCAGTATTTT | CATSRGLSTDTQYF
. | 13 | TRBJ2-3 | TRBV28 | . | TGTGCCAGCAGTTTACTAAGCACAGATACGCAGTATTTT | CASSLLSTDTQYF
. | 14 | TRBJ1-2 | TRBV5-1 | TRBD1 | TGCGCCAGCAGCATCGACAGGGTTCTATCTGGCTACACCTTC | CASSIDRVLSGYTF
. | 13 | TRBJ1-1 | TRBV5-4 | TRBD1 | TGTGCCAGCAGCTTCTTAACAGGGGGCTCAGCTTTCTTT | CASSFLTGGSAFF
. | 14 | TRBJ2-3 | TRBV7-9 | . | TGTGCCAGCAGCCGGTCGGGGGCTGCAGATACGCAGTATTTT | CASSRSGAADTQYF
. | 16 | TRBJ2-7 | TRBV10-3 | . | TGTGCCATCAGTGAGTCCGCCCCGAATCGAAGGAACGAGCAGTACTTC | CAISESAPNRRNEQYF
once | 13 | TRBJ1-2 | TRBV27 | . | TGTGCCAGCAGTTTAGGGGTAACAGATGGCTACACCTTC | CASSLGVTDGYTF
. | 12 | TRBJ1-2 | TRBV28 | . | TGTGCCAGCAGTTTCCGCCCCGGTGGCTACACCTTC | CASSFRPGGYTF
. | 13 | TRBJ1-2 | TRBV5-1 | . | TGCGCCAGCAGCAGGGGAGAGATCTATGGCTACACCTTC | CASSRGEIYGYTF
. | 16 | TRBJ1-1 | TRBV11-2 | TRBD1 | TGTGCCAGCAGCCTGCTACAGGGGGCGGTGAACACTGAAGCTTTCTTT | CASSLLQGAVNTEAFF
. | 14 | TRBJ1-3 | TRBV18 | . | TGTGCCAGCTCAAAGGGGAGCTCTGGAAACACCATATATTTT | CASSKGSSGNTIYF
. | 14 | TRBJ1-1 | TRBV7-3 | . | TGTGCCAGCAGCTTAGGTAGGGATTCCACTGAAGCTTTCTTT | CASSLGRDSTEAFF
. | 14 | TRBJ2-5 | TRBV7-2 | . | TGTGCCAGCAGCCCGGCGGGGCAGGGGGAGACCCAGTACTTC | CASSPAGQGETQYF
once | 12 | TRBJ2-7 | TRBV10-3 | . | TGTGCCTCAACAGGCAGCTCCTACGAGCAGTACTTC | CASTGSSYEQYF
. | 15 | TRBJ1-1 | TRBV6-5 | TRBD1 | TGTGCCAGCAGTTACACAGGACAGGGGAACACTGAAGCTTTCTTT | CASSYTGQGNTEAFF
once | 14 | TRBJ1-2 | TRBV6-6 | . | TGTGCGGGGTTATGGGGCAGGGTTAACTATGGCTACACCTTC | CAGLWGRVNYGYTF